This entry concerns a single TCR beta chain. Its cognate antigen is unknown. This specimen comes from a study of long-term antiretroviral therapy in people with HIV. General study results and limits: Diversity measured after ART increased yet remained under transplant donor controls. Nothing was known about ART adherence, viral resistance or changes in therapy. Controls had broader CDR3 length ranges than HIV repertoires did.

This CDR3 contains 14 residues. Looked up from germline, CDR1 is SGHTA and CDR2 is FQGNSA. Trimming took off 3 bases at V and 9 bases at J, with 17 bases between the two ends. Survey level was the resolution at which the v3.0 immunoSEQ assay ran. Clones were read by immunoSEQ multiplex PCR, and TCRdb kept only the in-frame ones, dropping some. Among tens of thousands of clones listed, less than 90% were seen once. Going into DNA extraction, samples held about 1-11 million cryopreserved PBMC. The chain combines TRBV7-2 with TRBJ2-5; D is unclear. The TCR was taken from a woman aged 50 to 65 with HIV. Sequenced material: unsorted PBMCs, taken 1.9 years after starting antiretroviral therapy. The CDR3 DNA sequence: TGTGCCAGCAGCTTCTCTGAAGACAAGAGACCCCAGTACTTC. Encoded protein: CASSFSEDKRPQYF. The entire variable domain, with the rest obtained from reference TRBV7-2 and TRBJ2-5, is as follows: GAGVSQSPSNKVTEKGKDVELRCDPISGHTALYWYRQSLGQGLEFLIYFQGNSAPDKSGLPSDRFSAERTGGSVSTLTIQRTQQEDSAVYLCASSFSEDKRPQYFGPGTRLLVL.